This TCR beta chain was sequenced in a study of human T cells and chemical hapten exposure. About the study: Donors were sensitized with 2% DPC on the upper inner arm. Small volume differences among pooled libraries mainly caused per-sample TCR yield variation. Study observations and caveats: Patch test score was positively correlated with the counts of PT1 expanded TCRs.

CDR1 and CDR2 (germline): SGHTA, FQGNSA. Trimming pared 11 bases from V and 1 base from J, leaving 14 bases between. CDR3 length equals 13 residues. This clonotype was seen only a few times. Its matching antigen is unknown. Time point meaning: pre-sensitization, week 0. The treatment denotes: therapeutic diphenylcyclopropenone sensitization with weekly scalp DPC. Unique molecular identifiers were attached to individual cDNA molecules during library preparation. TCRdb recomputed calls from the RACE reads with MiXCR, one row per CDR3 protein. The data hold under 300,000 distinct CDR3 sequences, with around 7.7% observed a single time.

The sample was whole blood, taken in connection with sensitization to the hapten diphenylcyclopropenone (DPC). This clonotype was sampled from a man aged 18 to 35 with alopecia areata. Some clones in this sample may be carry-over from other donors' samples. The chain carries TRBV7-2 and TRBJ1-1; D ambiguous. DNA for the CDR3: TGTGCCTCCCGACTCACCTCGAACACTGAAGCTTTCTTT. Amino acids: CASRLTSNTEAFF.